This T cell receptor (beta chain) stems from a study of blood T cell repertoires in COVID-19 (TCRdb year 2020). For context, the study as a whole: Samples from collaborators originated in the United States, Italy and Spain and spanned both the acute and convalescent phases of COVID-19. The prospective study material was composed of cDNA or gDNA derived from T cells, B-cell-depleted T cells, or PBMCs. Subjects who had been exposed to COVID-19, were actively infected with it, or had recovered from it provided the deeply sampled blood TCRbeta repertoires that made up the dataset. The repertoires were released in a freely available public database meant as a resource for research on the immune response to SARS-CoV-2. Samples were obtained from the ongoing ImmuneRACE study (first 160 participants) and from roughly 1,300 subjects provided by 6 global collaborators. A de-identified subject ID, COVID-19 status, age in years and sex were almost always included in the sample metadata. Where available, HLA class I and class II types were obtained from metadata supplied by the sample provider rather than from assay-based typing.

Its CDR3 holds 17 amino acids, cysteine through phenylalanine. The entry retains the CDR3 DNA only, 51 bases that are in frame from base 1. Trimming leaves V shorter by 5 bases and J shorter by 4 bases, with the junction holding 13 bases beyond the gene matches. The germline V gene (reference sequence) specifies SGHNT as CDR1 and YYREEE as CDR2. A remark on this clone: Its antigen has not been determined. Base qualities are not provided; no much larger clone lies one nucleotide away.

General study outcomes and caveats: How much clinical and demographic metadata was included differed by source and by participant, and the metadata was provided uncurated.

Whole blood was collected in K2EDTA tubes by collaborating institutions according to the institutions' own protocols. Collaborator samples were shipped for TCRbeta analysis as frozen whole blood, isolated PBMCs, or DNA extracted from either sample type. TCRbeta CDR3 regions were amplified from genomic DNA using the immunoSEQ Assay, a bias-controlled multiplex PCR. Per the source publication's procedure: Within the assay, amplification of reference gene primers was used to estimate how many nucleated cells each sample contained. To quantify the absolute abundance of each unique TCRbeta CDR3 rearrangement, sequence reads were collapsed and filtered. For each sample, productive Simpson clonality was calculated as the square root of Simpson's diversity index over productive rearrangements. The source is immuneACCESS, and TCRdb retained only in-frame sequences with V and J called. Part of the clones is not carried over; for the studies checked, unresolved V genes explain less than half of this, and the remainder is unexplained. Clone size and the V and J calls come from that table; the DNA yielded D and trimming. Within this sample are around 93,000 clones, with about 87% of them counted one time only. The top ten clones comprise around 10% of the sample.

Specimen: peripheral blood. This chain joins TRBV5-4 to TRBJ1-2; TRBD1 matches 11 bases in the middle. The sequence derives from a man older than 75 with acute or convalescent COVID-19. The sequenced DNA is TGTGCCAGCAGTCCTCCGGGACAGGGGGGCTTAGCCTATGGCTACACCTTC. Its protein product is CASSPPGQGGLAYGYTF.